This TCR beta chain was observed in a study of vaccination and CD4 T cells after COVID-19. Study results and caveats: Convalescent patients showed a median around 90% of reactive clones that were seen only post-vaccination.

The study sequenced cultured CD4+ T cell DNA using the Oncomine TCR Beta short-read assay. It was cultured CD4+ T cells from which genomic DNA was extracted. In TCRdb, the PCR reads were re-called with MiXCR into one record per CDR3 protein. The sample lists about 14,000 distinct CDR3 sequences, around 69% occurring once. A remark on this clonotype: Its antigen remains unidentified.

Stated treatment: approximately 9-day PBMC culture with coronavirus spike peptide pools or control peptides (ViraFEST assay). Cultures of PBMCs, roughly 2.1 million per well, were set up with about 10 IU/ml IL-2 and 10 ug/ml peptide pools. Input material: CD4+ T cells from blood, cultured in vitro. The source is a human donor who had recovered from COVID-19.

The CDR3 spells CASMQAGTGVYEQYF. CDR3 DNA sequence: TGTGCCAGCATGCAGGCCGGGACAGGGGTCTACGAGCAGTACTTC. The V call is TRBV6-2 or TRBV6-3, the J call TRBJ2-7; TRBD1 agrees at 10 bases. The junction had 9 bases not matched to a gene; V was cut back by 7 bases and J by 3 bases. The V gene's germline CDR1 is MNHEY and CDR2 SVGEGT. The CDR3 covers 15 residues.